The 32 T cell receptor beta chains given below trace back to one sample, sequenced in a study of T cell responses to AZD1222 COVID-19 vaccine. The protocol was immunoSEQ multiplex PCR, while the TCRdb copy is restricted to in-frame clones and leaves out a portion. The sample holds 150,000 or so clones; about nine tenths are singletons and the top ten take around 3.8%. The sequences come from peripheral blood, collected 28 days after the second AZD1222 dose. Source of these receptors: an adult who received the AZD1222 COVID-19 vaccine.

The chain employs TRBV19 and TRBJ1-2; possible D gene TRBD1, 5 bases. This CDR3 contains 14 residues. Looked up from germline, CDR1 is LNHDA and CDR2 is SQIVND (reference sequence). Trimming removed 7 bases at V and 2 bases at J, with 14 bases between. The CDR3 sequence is CASMTPGLNYGYTF. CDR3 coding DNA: TGTGCCAGTATGACACCGGGACTGAACTATGGCTACACCTTC.

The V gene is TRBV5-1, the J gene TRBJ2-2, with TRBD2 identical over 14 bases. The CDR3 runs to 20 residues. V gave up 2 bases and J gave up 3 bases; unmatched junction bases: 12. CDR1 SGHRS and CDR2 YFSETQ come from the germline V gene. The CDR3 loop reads CASSFRPTSGGALDTGELFF. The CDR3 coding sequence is TGCGCCAGCAGCTTCAGACCGACTAGCGGGGGGGCCTTGGACACCGGGGAGCTGTTTTTT.

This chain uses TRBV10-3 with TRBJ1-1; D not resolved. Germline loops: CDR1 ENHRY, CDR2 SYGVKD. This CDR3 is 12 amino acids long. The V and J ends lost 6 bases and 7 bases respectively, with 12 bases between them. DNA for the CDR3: TGTGCCATCAGGGCCCAGGACGATGAAGCTTTCTTT. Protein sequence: CAIRAQDDEAFF.

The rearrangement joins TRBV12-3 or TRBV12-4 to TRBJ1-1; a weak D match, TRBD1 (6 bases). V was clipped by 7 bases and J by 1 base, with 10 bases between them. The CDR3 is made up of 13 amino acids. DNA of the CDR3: TGTGCCAGCACTAGGACAGCGAACACTGAAGCTTTCTTT. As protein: CASTRTANTEAFF.

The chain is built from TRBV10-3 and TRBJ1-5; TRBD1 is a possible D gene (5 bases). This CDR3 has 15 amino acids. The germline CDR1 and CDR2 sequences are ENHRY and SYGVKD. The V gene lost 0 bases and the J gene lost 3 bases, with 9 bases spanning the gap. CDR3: CAISESRVANQPQHF. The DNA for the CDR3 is TGTGCCATCAGTGAGTCCAGGGTTGCCAATCAGCCCCAGCATTTT.

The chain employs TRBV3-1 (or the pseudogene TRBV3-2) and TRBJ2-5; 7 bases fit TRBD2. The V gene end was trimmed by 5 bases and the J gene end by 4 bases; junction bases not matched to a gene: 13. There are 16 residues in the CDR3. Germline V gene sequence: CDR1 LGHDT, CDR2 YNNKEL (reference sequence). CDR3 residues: CASSTGTTELVETQYF. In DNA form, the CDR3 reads TGTGCCAGCAGCACGGGGACTACGGAACTGGTAGAGACCCAGTACTTC.

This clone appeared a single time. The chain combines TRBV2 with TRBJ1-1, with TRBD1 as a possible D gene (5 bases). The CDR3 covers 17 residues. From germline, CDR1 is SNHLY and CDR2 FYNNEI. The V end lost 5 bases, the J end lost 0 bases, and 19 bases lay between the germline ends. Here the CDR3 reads CASSSRGRGYLNTEAFF. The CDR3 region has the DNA TGTGCCAGCAGTTCCCGAGGGAGGGGTTATTTGAACACTGAAGCTTTCTTT.

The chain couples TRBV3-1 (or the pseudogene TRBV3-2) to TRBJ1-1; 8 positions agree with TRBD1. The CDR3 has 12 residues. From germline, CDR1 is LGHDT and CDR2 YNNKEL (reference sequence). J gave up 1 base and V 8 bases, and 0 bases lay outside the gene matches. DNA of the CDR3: TGTGCCAGCCAGGGGGCGAACACTGAAGCTTTCTTT. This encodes CASQGANTEAFF.

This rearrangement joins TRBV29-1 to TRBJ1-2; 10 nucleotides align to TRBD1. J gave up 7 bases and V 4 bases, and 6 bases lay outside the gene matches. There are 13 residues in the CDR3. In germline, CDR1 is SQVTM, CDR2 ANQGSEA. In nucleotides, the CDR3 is TGCAGCGTTGTCTGGACAGGGGGTGGTGGCTACACCTTC. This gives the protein CSVVWTGGGGYTF.

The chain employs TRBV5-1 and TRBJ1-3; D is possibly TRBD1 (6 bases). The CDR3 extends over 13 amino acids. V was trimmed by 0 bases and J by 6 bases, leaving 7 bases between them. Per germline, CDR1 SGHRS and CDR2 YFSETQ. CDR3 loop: CASSLGQANTIYF. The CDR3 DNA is TGCGCCAGCAGCTTGGGACAGGCAAACACCATATATTTT.

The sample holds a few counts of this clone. The CDR3 sequence: CASSLDGGSLNEQFF. DNA for the CDR3: TGTGCCAGCAGCTTAGATGGCGGGAGCCTCAATGAGCAGTTCTTC. The chain uses TRBV11-3 and TRBJ2-1, with 7 bases lining up with TRBD2. The V gene end was trimmed by 0 bases and the J gene end by 6 bases; junction bases not matched to a gene: 5. Germline values: CDR1 SGHNT, CDR2 YENEEA. The CDR3 spans 15 residues.

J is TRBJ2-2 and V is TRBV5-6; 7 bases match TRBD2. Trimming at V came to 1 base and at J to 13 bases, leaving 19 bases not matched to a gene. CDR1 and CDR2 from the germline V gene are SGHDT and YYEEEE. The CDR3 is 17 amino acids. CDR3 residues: CASSLFRLAGTQVGLFF. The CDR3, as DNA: TGTGCCAGCAGCTTGTTCCGACTAGCCGGGACCCAAGTGGGGCTGTTTTTT. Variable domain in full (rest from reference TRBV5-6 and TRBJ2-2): DAGVTQSPTHLIKTRGQQVTLRCSPKSGHDTVSWYQQALGQGPQFIFQYYEEEERQRGNFPDRFSGHQFPNYSSELNVNALLLGDSALYLCASSLFRLAGTQVGLFFGEGSRLTVL.

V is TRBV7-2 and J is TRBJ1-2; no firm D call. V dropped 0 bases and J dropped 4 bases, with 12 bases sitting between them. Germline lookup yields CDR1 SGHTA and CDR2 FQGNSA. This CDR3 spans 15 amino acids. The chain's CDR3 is CASSLASGEIYGYTF. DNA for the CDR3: TGTGCCAGCAGCTTAGCGTCAGGTGAAATCTATGGCTACACCTTC.

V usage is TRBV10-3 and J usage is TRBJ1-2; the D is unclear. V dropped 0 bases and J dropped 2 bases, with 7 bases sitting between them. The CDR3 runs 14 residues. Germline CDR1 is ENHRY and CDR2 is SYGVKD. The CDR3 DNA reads TGTGCCATCAGTGAGTCTCGGGCAAACTATGGCTACACCTTC. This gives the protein CAISESRANYGYTF.

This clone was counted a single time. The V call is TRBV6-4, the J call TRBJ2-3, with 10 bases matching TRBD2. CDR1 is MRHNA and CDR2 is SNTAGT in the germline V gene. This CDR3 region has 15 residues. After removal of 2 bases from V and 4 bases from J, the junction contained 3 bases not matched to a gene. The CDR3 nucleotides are TGTGCCAGCAGTGACGCTAGCGGGGGTTCAGATACGCAGTATTTT. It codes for CASSDASGGSDTQYF.

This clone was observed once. In DNA, the CDR3 is TGTGCCAGCTCACCCCAGCGACCCCCAGAAGAGCAGTTCTTC. Translation gives CASSPQRPPEEQFF. The rearrangement links TRBV18 to TRBJ2-1; D is unclear. V shed 3 bases and J shed 10 bases, with 16 bases lying between them. From germline, CDR1 is KGHSH and CDR2 LQKENI. CDR3 length equals 14 residues.

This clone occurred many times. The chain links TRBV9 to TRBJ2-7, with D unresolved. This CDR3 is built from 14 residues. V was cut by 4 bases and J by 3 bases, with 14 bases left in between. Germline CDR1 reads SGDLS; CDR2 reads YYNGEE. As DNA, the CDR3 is TGTGCCAGCAGCAAGCGATGGGAAAACTACGAGCAGTACTTC. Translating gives CASSKRWENYEQYF.

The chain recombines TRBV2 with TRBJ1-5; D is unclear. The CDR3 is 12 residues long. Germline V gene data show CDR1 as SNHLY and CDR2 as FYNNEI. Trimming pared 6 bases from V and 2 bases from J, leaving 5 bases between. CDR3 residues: CASRHRNQPQHF. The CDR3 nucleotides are TGTGCCAGCAGACACCGCAATCAGCCCCAGCATTTT.

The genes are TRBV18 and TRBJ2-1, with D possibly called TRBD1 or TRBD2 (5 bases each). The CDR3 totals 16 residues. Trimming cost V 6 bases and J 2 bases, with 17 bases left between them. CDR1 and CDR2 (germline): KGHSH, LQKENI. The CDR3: CASSTPGQLPYNEQFF. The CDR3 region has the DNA TGTGCCAGCTCCACGCCGGGGCAGCTCCCCTACAATGAGCAGTTCTTC.

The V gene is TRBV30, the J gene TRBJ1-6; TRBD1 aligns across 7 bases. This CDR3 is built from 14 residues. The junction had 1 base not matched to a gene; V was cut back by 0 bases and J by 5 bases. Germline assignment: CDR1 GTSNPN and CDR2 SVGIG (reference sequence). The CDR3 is CAWSVGTDNSPLHF. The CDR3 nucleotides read TGTGCCTGGAGTGTGGGGACAGATAATTCACCCCTCCACTTT.

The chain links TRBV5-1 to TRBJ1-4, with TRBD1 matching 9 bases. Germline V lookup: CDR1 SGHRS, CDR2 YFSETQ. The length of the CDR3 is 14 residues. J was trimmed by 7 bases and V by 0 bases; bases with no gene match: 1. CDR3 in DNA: TGCGCCAGCAGCTTGGAGGACAGGGGTGAAAAACTGTTTTTT. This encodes CASSLEDRGEKLFF.

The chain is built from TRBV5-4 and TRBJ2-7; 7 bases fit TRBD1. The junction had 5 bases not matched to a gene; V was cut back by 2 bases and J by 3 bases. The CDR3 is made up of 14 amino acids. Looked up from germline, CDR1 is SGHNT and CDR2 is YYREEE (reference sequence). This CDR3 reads CASSLGAGGYEQYF. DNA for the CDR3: TGTGCCAGCAGCTTAGGTGCAGGGGGCTACGAGCAGTACTTC.

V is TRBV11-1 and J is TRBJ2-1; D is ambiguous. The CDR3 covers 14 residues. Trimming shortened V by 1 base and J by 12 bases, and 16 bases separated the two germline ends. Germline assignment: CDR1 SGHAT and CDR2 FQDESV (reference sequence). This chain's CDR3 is CASSLGVAEHGQFF. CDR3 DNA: TGTGCCAGCAGCTTAGGGGTCGCGGAGCATGGGCAGTTCTTC.

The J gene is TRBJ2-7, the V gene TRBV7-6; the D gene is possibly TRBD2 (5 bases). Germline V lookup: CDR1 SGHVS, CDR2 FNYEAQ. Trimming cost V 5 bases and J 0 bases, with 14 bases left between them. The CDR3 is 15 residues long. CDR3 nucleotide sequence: TGTGCCAGCAGCCCTGGTCTCGCGGGCTCCTACGAGCAGTACTTC. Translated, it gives CASSPGLAGSYEQYF.

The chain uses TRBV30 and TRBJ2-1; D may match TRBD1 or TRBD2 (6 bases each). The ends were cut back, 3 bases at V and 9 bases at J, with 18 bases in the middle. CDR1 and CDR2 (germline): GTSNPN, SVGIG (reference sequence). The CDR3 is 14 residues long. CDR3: CAWRTGAGSGEQFF. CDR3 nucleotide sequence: TGTGCCTGGAGAACGGGGGCCGGGAGCGGTGAGCAGTTCTTC. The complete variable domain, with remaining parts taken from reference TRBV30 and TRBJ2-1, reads SQTIHQWPATLVQPVGSPLSLECTVEGTSNPNLYWYRQAAGRGLQLLFYSVGIGQISSEVPQNLSASRPQDRQFILSSKKLLLSDSGFYLCAWRTGAGSGEQFFGPGTRLTVL.

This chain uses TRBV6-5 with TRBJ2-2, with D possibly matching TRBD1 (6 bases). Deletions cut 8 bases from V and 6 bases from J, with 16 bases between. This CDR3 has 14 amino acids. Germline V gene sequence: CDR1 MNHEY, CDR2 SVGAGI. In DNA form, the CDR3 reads TGTGCCAGCTTGCTGTCCCAGGGGTCCGGGGAGCTGTTTTTT. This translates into CASLLSQGSGELFF.

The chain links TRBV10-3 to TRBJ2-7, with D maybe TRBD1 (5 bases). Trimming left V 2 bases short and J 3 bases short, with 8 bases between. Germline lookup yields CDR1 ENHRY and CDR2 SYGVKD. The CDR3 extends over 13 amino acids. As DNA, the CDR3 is TGTGCCATCAGTGAGAGGGGCCTCTACGAGCAGTACTTC. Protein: CAISERGLYEQYF.

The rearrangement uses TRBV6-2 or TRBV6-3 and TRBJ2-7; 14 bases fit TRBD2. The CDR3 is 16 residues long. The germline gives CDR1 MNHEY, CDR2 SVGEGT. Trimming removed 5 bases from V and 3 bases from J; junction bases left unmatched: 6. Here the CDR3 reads CASSPGTSGGLYEQYF. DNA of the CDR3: TGTGCCAGCAGTCCCGGGACTAGCGGGGGTCTCTACGAGCAGTACTTC.

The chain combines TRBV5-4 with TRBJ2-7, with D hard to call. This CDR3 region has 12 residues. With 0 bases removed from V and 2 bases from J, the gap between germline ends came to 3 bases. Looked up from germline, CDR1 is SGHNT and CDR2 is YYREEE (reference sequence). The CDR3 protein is CASSLAPYEQYF. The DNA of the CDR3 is TGTGCCAGCAGCTTGGCCCCCTACGAGCAGTACTTC. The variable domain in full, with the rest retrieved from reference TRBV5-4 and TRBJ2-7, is ETGVTQSPTHLIKTRGQQVTLRCSSQSGHNTVSWYQQALGQGPQFIFQYYREEENGRGNFPPRFSGLQFPNYSSELNVNALELDDSALYLCASSLAPYEQYFGPGTRLTVT.

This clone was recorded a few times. CDR3 loop: CASSFQGGSQPQHF. CDR3 nucleotide sequence: TGTGCCAGCAGTTTCCAAGGGGGCTCTCAGCCCCAGCATTTT. The chain couples TRBV27 to TRBJ1-5, with 7 bases that match TRBD1. Germline loops: CDR1 MNHEY, CDR2 SMNVEV (reference sequence). The trim removed 3 bases at V and 6 bases at J, leaving 5 bases unmatched. The CDR3 extends over 14 amino acids.

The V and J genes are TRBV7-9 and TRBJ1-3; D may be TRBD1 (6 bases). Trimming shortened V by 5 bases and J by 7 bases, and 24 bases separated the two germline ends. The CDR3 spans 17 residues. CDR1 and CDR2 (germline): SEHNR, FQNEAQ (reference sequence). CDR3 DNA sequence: TGTGCCAGCAGCCCAACCGGCGCCGGTCAGGGGAGCAACACCATATATTTT. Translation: CASSPTGAGQGSNTIYF.

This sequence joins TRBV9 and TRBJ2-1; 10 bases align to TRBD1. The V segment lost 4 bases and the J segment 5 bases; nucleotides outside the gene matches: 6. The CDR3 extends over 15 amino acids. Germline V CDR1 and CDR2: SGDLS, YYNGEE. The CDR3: CASSPTGTGDNEQFF. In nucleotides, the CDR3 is TGTGCCAGCAGCCCGACCGGGACAGGGGACAATGAGCAGTTCTTC.